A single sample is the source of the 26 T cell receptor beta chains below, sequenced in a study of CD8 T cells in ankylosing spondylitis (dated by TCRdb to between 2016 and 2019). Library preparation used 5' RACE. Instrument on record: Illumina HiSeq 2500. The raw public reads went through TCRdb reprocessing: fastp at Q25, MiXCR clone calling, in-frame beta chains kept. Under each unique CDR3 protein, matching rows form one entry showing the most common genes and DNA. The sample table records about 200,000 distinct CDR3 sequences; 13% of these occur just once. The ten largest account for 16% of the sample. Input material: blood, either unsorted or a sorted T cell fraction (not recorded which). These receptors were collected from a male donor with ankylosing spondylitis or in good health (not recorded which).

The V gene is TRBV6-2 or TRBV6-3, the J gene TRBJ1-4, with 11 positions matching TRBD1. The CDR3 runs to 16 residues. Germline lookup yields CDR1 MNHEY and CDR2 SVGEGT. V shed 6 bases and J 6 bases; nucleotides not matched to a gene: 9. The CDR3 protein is CASSKRRGQGDEKLFF. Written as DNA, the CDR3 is TGTGCCAGCAGCAAACGCCGGGGACAGGGGGATGAAAAACTGTTTTTT.

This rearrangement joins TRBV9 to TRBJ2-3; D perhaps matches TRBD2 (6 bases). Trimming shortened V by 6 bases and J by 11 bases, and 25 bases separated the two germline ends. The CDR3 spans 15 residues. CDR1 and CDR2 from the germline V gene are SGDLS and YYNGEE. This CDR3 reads CASNKAGSGRREQYF. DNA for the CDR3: TGTGCCAGCAACAAAGCGGGTTCGGGGAGGAGGGAGCAGTATTTT. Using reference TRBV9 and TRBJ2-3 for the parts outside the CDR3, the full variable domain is DSGVTQTPKHLITATGQRVTLRCSPRSGDLSVYWYQQSLDQGLQFLIQYYNGEERAKGNILERFSAQQFPDLHSELNLSSLELGDSALYFCASNKAGSGRREQYFGPGTRLTVL.

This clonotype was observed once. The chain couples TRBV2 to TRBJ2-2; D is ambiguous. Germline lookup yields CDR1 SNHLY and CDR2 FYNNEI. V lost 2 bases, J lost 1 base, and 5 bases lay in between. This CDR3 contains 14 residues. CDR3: CASSEPLNTGELFF. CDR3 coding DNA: TGTGCCAGCAGTGAACCCTTGAACACCGGGGAGCTGTTTTTT.

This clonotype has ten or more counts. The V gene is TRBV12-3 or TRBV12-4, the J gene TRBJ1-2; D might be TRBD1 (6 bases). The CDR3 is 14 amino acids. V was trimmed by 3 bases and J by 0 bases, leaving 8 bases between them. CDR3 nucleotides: TGTGCCAGCAGTTTGGGGGCGGCTAACTATGGCTACACCTTC. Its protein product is CASSLGAANYGYTF.

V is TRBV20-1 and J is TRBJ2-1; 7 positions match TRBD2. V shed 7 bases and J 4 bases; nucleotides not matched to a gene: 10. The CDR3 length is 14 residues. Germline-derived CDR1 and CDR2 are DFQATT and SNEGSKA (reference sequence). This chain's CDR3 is CSGLGGDTYNEQFF. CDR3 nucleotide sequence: TGCAGTGGGCTGGGGGGGGATACTTACAATGAGCAGTTCTTC.

The CDR3 reads CASSESGWGYTF. The CDR3 coding sequence is TGTGCCAGCAGTGAAAGTGGTTGGGGCTACACCTTC. This chain uses TRBV2 with TRBJ1-2; D not certain. V dropped 2 bases and J dropped 8 bases, with 9 bases sitting between them. The CDR3 runs to 12 residues. Looked up from germline, CDR1 is SNHLY and CDR2 is FYNNEI.

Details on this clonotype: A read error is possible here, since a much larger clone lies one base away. CDR3 sequence (DNA): TGTGCCAGCAGTGATGGGGACACCGGGGAGCTGTTTTTT. Translated, it gives CASSDGDTGELFF. The chain is built from TRBV6-4 and TRBJ2-2, with no clear D. The CDR3 totals 13 residues. Germline loops: CDR1 MRHNA, CDR2 SNTAGT. The V end lost 3 bases, the J end lost 3 bases, and 5 bases lay between the germline ends.

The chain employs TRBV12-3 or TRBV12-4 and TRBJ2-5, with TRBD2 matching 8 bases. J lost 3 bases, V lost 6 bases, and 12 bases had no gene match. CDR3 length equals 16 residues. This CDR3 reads CASSSPLRAGEETQYF. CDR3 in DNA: TGTGCCAGCAGCTCGCCCCTTCGAGCGGGAGAAGAGACCCAGTACTTC.

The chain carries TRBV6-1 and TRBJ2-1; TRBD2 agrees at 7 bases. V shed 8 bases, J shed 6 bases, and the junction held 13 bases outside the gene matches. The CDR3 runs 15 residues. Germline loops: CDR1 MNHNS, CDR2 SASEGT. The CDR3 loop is CASSPLGLPLNEQFF. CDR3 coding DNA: TGTGCCAGCTCCCCGCTGGGACTACCCCTCAATGAGCAGTTCTTC.

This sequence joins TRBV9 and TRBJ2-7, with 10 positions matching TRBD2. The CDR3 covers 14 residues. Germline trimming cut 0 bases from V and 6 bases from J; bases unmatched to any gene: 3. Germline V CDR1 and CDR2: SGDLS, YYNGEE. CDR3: CASSVGTSGAEQYF. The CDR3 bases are TGTGCCAGCAGCGTAGGAACTAGCGGGGCCGAGCAGTACTTC. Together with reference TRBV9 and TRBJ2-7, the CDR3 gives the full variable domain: DSGVTQTPKHLITATGQRVTLRCSPRSGDLSVYWYQQSLDQGLQFLIQYYNGEERAKGNILERFSAQQFPDLHSELNLSSLELGDSALYFCASSVGTSGAEQYFGPGTRLTVT.

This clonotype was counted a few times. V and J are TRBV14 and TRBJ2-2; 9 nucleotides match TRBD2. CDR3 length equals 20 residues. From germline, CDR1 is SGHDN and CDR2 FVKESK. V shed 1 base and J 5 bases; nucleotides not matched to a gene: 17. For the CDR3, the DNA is TGTGCCAGCAGCCAAGGGATGTACCCCCGTAGCGGGAGTGAGACCGGGGAGCTGTTTTTT. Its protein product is CASSQGMYPRSGSETGELFF.

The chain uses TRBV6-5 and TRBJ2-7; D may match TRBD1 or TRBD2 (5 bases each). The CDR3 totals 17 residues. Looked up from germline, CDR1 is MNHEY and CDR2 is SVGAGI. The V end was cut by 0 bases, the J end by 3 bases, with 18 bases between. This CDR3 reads CASSYSMGPSSGYEQYF. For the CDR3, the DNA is TGTGCCAGCAGTTACTCCATGGGACCTTCCTCGGGCTACGAGCAGTACTTC.

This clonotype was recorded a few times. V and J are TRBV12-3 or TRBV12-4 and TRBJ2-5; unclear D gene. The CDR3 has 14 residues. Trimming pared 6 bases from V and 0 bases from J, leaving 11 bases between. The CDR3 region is CASSIYTDQETQYF. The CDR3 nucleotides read TGTGCCAGCAGCATATATACCGACCAAGAGACCCAGTACTTC.

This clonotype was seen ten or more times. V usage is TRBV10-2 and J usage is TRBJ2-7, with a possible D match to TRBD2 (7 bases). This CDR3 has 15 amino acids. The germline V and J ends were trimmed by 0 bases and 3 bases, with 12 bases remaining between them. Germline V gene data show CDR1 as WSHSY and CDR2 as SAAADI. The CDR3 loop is CASSESGGQGYEQYF. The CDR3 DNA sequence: TGCGCCAGCAGTGAGTCGGGGGGGCAAGGCTACGAGCAGTACTTC.

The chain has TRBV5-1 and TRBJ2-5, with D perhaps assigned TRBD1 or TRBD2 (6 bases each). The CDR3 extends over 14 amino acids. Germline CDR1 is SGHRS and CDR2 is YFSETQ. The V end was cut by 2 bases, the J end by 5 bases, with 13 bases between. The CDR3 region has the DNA TGCGCCAGCAGCTTCCTGGGGGGCGAGGAGACCCAGTACTTC. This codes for CASSFLGGEETQYF.

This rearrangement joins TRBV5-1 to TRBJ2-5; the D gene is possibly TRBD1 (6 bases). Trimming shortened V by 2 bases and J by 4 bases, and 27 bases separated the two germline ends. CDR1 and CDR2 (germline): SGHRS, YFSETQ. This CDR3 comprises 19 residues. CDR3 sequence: CASSLIGGPSLVGSETQYF. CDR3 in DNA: TGCGCCAGCAGCTTAATAGGGGGTCCCTCCCTCGTGGGGTCAGAGACCCAGTACTTC.

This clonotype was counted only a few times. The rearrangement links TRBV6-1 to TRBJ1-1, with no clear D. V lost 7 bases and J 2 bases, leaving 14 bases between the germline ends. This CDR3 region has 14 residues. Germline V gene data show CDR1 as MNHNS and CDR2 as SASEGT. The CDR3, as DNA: TGTGCCAGCACCGGCTGGCAATCTAACACTGAAGCTTTCTTT. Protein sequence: CASTGWQSNTEAFF.

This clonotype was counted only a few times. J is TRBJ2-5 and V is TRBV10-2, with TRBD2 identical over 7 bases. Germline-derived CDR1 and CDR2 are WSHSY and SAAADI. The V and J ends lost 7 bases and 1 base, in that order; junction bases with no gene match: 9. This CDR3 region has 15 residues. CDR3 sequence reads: CASTDHSGLQETQYF. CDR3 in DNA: TGCGCCAGCACCGACCATAGCGGGCTCCAAGAGACCCAGTACTTC.

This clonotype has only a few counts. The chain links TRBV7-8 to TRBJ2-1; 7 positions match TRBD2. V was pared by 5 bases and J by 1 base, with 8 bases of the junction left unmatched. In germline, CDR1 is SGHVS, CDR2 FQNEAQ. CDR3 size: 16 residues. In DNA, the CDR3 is TGTGCCAGCAGCCATAGGGACTACCAATCCTACAATGAGCAGTTCTTC. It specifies CASSHRDYQSYNEQFF.

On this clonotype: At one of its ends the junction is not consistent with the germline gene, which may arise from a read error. The CDR3 DNA reads TGTGCCAGCAGTCAAGCTCTTGGGGCTCGCACTGAAGCTTTCTTT. It is translated as CASSQALGARTEAFF. This sequence joins TRBV6-1 and TRBJ1-1; D perhaps matches TRBD1 (5 bases). CDR1 and CDR2 from the germline V gene are MNHNS and SASEGT. This CDR3 has 15 residues.

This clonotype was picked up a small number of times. The CDR3 sequence is CASTYPGGRSNTEAFF. The CDR3 region has the DNA TGTGCCAGCACATATCCAGGGGGGAGGTCTAACACTGAAGCTTTCTTT. The chain has TRBV7-9 and TRBJ1-1; the match to TRBD1 covers 7 bases. The CDR3 spans 16 residues. The germline gives CDR1 SEHNR, CDR2 FQNEAQ (reference sequence). J was trimmed by 2 bases and V by 7 bases; bases with no gene match: 13.

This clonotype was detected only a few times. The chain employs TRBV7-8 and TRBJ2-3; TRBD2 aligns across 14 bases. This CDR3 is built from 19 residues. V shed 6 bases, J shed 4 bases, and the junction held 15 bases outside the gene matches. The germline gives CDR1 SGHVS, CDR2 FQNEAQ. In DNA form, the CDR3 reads TGTGCCAGCAGACCCGGGACTAGCGGGGGCCTTCTCCTCCCAGATACGCAGTATTTT. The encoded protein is CASRPGTSGGLLLPDTQYF.

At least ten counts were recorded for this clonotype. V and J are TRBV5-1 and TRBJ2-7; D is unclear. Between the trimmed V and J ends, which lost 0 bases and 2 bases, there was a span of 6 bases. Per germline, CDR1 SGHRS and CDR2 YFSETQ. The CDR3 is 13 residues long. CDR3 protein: CASSLESAYEQYF. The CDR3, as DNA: TGCGCCAGCAGCTTGGAGTCGGCCTACGAGCAGTACTTC.

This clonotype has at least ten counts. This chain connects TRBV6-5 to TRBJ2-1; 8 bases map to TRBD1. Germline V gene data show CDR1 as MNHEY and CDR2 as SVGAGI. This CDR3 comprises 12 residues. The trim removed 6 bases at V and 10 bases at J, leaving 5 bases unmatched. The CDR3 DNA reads TGTGCCAGCAGAGACACAGGGGGAGAGCAGTTCTTC. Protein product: CASRDTGGEQFF.

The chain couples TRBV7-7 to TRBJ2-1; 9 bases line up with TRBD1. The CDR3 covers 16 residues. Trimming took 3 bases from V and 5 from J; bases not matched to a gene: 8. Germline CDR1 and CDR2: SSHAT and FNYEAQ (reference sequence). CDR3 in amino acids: CASSLEGQGSDNEQFF. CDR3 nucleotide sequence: TGTGCCAGCAGCTTGGAGGGACAGGGTAGCGACAATGAGCAGTTCTTC.

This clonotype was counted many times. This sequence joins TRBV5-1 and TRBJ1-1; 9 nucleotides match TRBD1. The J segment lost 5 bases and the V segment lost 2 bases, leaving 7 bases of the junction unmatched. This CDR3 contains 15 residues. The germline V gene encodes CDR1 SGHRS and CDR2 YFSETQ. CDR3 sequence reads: CASSLLQGAETEAFF. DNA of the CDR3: TGCGCCAGCAGCTTACTACAGGGGGCAGAAACTGAAGCTTTCTTT. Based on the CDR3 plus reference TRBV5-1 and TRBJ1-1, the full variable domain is KAGVTQTPRYLIKTRGQQVTLSCSPISGHRSVSWYQQTPGQGLQFLFEYFSETQRNKGNFPGRFSGRQFSNSRSEMNVSTLELGDSALYLCASSLLQGAETEAFFGQGTRLTVV.